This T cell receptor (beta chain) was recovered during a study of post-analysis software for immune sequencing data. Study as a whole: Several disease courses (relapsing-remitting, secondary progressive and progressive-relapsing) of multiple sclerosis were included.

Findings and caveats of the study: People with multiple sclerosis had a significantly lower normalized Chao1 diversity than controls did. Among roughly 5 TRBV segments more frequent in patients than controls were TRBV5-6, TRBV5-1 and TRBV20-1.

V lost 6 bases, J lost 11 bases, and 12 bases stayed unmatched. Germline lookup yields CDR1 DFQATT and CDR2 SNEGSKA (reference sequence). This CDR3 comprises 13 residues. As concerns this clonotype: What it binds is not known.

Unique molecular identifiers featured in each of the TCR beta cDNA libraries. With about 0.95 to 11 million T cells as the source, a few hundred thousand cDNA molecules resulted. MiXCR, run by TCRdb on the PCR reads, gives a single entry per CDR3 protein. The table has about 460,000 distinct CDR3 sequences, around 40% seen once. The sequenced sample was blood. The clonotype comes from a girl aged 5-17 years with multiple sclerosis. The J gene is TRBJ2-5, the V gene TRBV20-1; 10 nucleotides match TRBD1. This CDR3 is CSALQTGGNEQYF. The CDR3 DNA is TGCAGTGCCTTACAGACAGGGGGCAATGAGCAGTACTTC.